This T cell receptor (beta chain) is from a study of blood T cell repertoires in COVID-19. Study-wide context: COVID-19 samples collected from the United States, Italy and Spain covered acute and convalescent phases.

This clone was recorded once. TCRdb's table, derived via immunoSEQ multiplex PCR, lists solely in-frame clones and lacks some. The sample holds tens of thousands of clones; around 80% are singletons and the top ten take under 35%. The CDR3 runs to 15 residues. CDR1 and CDR2 (germline): LGHNT, FRNRAP. Trimming left V 4 bases short and J 0 bases short, with 13 bases between. The clonotype was recovered from a woman of 80 years or more with acute or convalescent COVID-19. V usage is TRBV12-5 and J usage is TRBJ2-7, with TRBD1 as a possible D gene (6 bases). Sequencing was done on a sample of peripheral blood. CDR3 bases: TGTGCTAGTGGTTCCCCCACAGGGCTCTCCTACGAGCAGTACTTC. Translated: CASGSPTGLSYEQYF.